This record covers a single TCR beta chain. This clone was seen a single time. The specificity of this receptor is unknown. The input lacks base qualities; no much larger clone sits a single base away. TCRbeta CDR3 regions were amplified from genomic DNA using the immunoSEQ Assay, a bias-controlled multiplex PCR. The source study handled its data this way. Nucleated cell counts per sample were estimated from amplification of reference gene primers within the assay. To quantify the absolute abundance of each unique TCRbeta CDR3 rearrangement, sequence reads were collapsed and filtered. For each sample, productive Simpson clonality was calculated by taking the square root of Simpson's diversity index across productive rearrangements. Here the immuneACCESS table is served through TCRdb, limited to in-frame sequences with V and J called. Missing clones are a known gap in these copies; in checked studies unresolved V genes cover under half, and the rest lacks a known reason. V, J and clone size were drawn from that table, and D and trimming were deduced from the DNA. The sample table contains roughly 150,000 clones; only one count was recorded for roughly 81% of them. Of the sample, roughly 5% falls within the top ten clones.

This sample was taken from a study of blood T cell repertoires in COVID-19 (dated by TCRdb to about 2020). General notes on the study: Collaborator samples came from the United States, Italy and Spain and covered acute and convalescent phases of COVID-19. The material from the prospective study consisted of cDNA or gDNA derived from T cells, B-cell-depleted T cells, or PBMCs. A freely available public database, intended as a resource for researchers studying the immune response to SARS-CoV-2, is where the repertoires were released. Where available, HLA class I and class II types were obtained from metadata supplied by the sample provider rather than from assay-based typing. Deeply sampled blood TCRbeta repertoires from subjects exposed to, actively infected with, or recovered from COVID-19 were included in the dataset. The samples were drawn from two sources: the first 160 participants of the ongoing ImmuneRACE study, and 1,254 subjects contributed by 6 global collaborators. Sample metadata almost always included a de-identified subject ID, COVID-19 status, age in years and sex. Results the study describes overall, beyond this receptor: The amount of clinical and demographic metadata varied by source and participant and was provided uncurated.

In Seattle, one collaborating source enrolled patients while the infection was active and tracked those patients longitudinally over the course of disease. Whole blood was collected in K2EDTA tubes by collaborating institutions according to the institutions' own protocols. For TCRbeta analysis, collaborators shipped samples in one of three forms: frozen whole blood, isolated PBMCs, or DNA extracted from either of those sample types. The germline V gene supplies CDR1 MNHNS and CDR2 SASEGT. The CDR3 measures 17 amino acids from cysteine to phenylalanine. Kept here is only the CDR3 DNA, which spans 51 bases and is read in frame from base 1. Trimming takes 4 bases from V and 0 bases from J, and the germline ends sit 17 bases apart.

This TCR came from a woman between 45 and 65 years old with COVID-19, enrolled during active disease. The receptor chain draws on TRBV6-1 and TRBJ2-3, with a weak D call of TRBD2 (6 bases match). Material for sequencing was peripheral blood. The CDR3 protein: CASSAPPRGRSTDTQYF. The sequenced DNA is TGTGCCAGCAGTGCCCCGCCGCGGGGACGTAGCACAGATACGCAGTATTTT.